Many counts were recorded for the clone carrying this T cell receptor beta chain. What was amplified from RNA transcripts were TCR beta CDR3 regions. First-round RT-PCR of the TCR CDR3 relied on the HTBI primer set. TCRdb passed the multiplex PCR reads through MiXCR, listing each CDR3 protein once. The sample comprises under 400,000 distinct CDR3 sequences, roughly 13% of which are singletons, and approximately 11% rests with the top ten. This entry comes from a study of T cells in Graves' hyperthyroidism and ophthalmopathy. The TCR originated in a woman aged 60-70 years with Graves' hyperthyroidism. The sequenced material came from blood.

CDR3: CASSFIYLQETQYF. The CDR3 DNA is TGTGCCAGCAGCTTTATTTACCTCCAAGAGACCCAGTACTTC. The chain couples TRBV11-2 to TRBJ2-5; no clear D gene. V was cut by 3 bases and J by 1 base, with 9 bases left in between. CDR3 length: 14 residues. Germline V gives CDR1 SGHAT, CDR2 FQNNGV.